Listed here are 20 T cell receptor beta chains from one sample, sequenced in a study of cytomegalovirus exposure and HLA in healthy donors. Primers for the PCR totalled 60 Vbeta and 13 Jbeta. The assay was immunoSEQ multiplex PCR, and TCRdb's table has in-frame clones only and misses some. This sample's table has 75,000 to 95,000 clones. The sequencing sample was made of PBMCs. The receptors come from a woman aged 60-75 years in good health and CMV-seronegative.

V gene TRBV28 combines with J gene TRBJ1-5, with D possibly TRBD1 on 5 matching bases. CDR3 length: 15 amino acids. V shed 7 bases and J shed 0 bases, with 13 bases lying between them. Germline loops: CDR1 MDHEN, CDR2 SYDVKM. The CDR3 spells CASIGGSNSNQPQHF. The CDR3 coding sequence is TGTGCCAGCATCGGGGGGTCGAATAGCAATCAGCCCCAGCATTTT. The variable domain in full, with the rest retrieved from reference TRBV28 and TRBJ1-5, is DVKVTQSSRYLVKRTGEKVFLECVQDMDHENMFWYRQDPGLGLRLIYFSYDVKMKEKGDIPEGYSVSREKKERFSLILESASTNQTSMYLCASIGGSNSNQPQHFGDGTRLSIL.

The V gene is TRBV5-1, the J gene TRBJ2-3; 9 nucleotides align to TRBD1. Germline-derived CDR1 and CDR2 are SGHRS and YFSETQ. The CDR3 contains 15 residues. After removal of 0 bases from V and 3 bases from J, the junction contained 2 bases not matched to a gene. The CDR3 DNA sequence: TGCGCCAGCAGCTTGGGACAGGGGGGTACAGATACGCAGTATTTT. It codes for CASSLGQGGTDTQYF.

The chain combines TRBV29-1 with TRBJ2-3, with TRBD1 matching over 9 bases. The V gene's germline CDR1 is SQVTM and CDR2 ANQGSEA. The length of the CDR3 is 14 residues. J was trimmed by 0 bases and V by 4 bases; bases with no gene match: 2. DNA of the CDR3: TGCAGCGTTGCACAGGGGGCTAGCACAGATACGCAGTATTTT. Its translation: CSVAQGASTDTQYF.

This chain links TRBV2 with TRBJ2-7, with TRBD1 matching 10 bases. The CDR3 contains 14 residues. Germline lookup yields CDR1 SNHLY and CDR2 FYNNEI. V shed 7 bases, J shed 4 bases, and the junction held 7 bases outside the gene matches. The DNA of the CDR3 is TGTGCCAGCACCCCTGCGGACAGGGGGTACGAGCAGTACTTC. The encoded protein is CASTPADRGYEQYF.

In DNA, the CDR3 is TGTGCCAGCTCAAACGCTCCTACTAGCGGGGGCTACGAGCAGTACTTC. It encodes CASSNAPTSGGYEQYF. The genes are TRBV18 and TRBJ2-7; 11 positions agree with TRBD2. The CDR3 contains 16 residues. Trimming cost V 5 bases and J 3 bases; bases outside gene matches: 9. Germline CDR1 KGHSH, CDR2 LQKENI.

This chain uses TRBV29-1 with TRBJ1-5, with D hard to call. V lost 6 bases to trimming and J lost 1 base, with 10 bases between them. CDR3 length equals 13 residues. Per germline, CDR1 SQVTM and CDR2 ANQGSEA. DNA of the CDR3: TGCAGCGTGGGAGATCGGAGCAATCAGCCCCAGCATTTT. Protein product: CSVGDRSNQPQHF. Drawing the rest from reference TRBV29-1 and TRBJ1-5, the complete variable domain is SAVISQKPSRDICQRGTSLTIQCQVDSQVTMMFWYRQQPGQSLTLIATANQGSEATYESGFVIDKFPISRPNLTFSTLTVSNMSPEDSSIYLCSVGDRSNQPQHFGDGTRLSIL.

V is TRBV11-2 and J is TRBJ2-7, with TRBD1 identical over 8 bases. Germline V gives CDR1 SGHAT, CDR2 FQNNGV. With 8 bases clipped from V and 3 bases from J, the junction kept 15 bases outside the gene matches. The CDR3 is 16 residues long. The CDR3, as DNA: TGTGCCAGCCCACCCCCCCCAGGGGGCAATTTCTACGAGCAGTACTTC. Encoded protein: CASPPPPGGNFYEQYF.

The V gene is TRBV6-4, the J gene TRBJ2-2, with D possibly matching TRBD2 (6 bases). Germline V gene sequence: CDR1 MRHNA, CDR2 SNTAGT. The CDR3 has 16 residues. Trimming took off 5 bases at V and 0 bases at J, with 13 bases between the two ends. The CDR3 spells CASSPLASSNTGELFF. CDR3 bases: TGTGCCAGCAGTCCGCTAGCGAGCTCGAACACCGGGGAGCTGTTTTTT.

Measured by frequency, this clone is medium-sized. The J gene is TRBJ2-3, the V gene TRBV2; a weak D match, TRBD1 (6 bases). The germline gives CDR1 SNHLY, CDR2 FYNNEI. The CDR3 spans 14 residues. V was pared by 6 bases and J by 3 bases, with 13 bases between. CDR3 region: CASRGHGRTDTQYF. The CDR3 nucleotides are TGTGCCAGCAGGGGACATGGACGGACAGATACGCAGTATTTT.

The chain carries TRBV29-1 and TRBJ2-3, with 9 bases matching TRBD2. The V segment lost 4 bases and the J segment 5 bases; nucleotides outside the gene matches: 10. Germline V CDR1 and CDR2: SQVTM, ANQGSEA. CDR3 length: 15 amino acids. In DNA form, the CDR3 reads TGCAGCGTTGCGGGCGGGAGGGCCAGTGGAGATACGCAGTATTTT. It yields the protein CSVAGGRASGDTQYF.

V and J are TRBV7-2 and TRBJ2-1, with D possibly being TRBD2 (5 bases). This CDR3 has 15 amino acids. The germline V gene encodes CDR1 SGHTA and CDR2 FQGNSA. Trimming took off 1 base at V and 4 bases at J, with 11 bases between the two ends. The DNA of the CDR3 is TGTGCCAGCAGCTTAGAGCCTAGCCAGTACAATGAGCAGTTCTTC. Amino acid sequence: CASSLEPSQYNEQFF. Combining the CDR3 with reference TRBV7-2 and TRBJ2-1 gives the whole variable domain GAGVSQSPSNKVTEKGKDVELRCDPISGHTALYWYRQSLGQGLEFLIYFQGNSAPDKSGLPSDRFSAERTGGSVSTLTIQRTQQEDSAVYLCASSLEPSQYNEQFFGPGTRLTVL.

The rearrangement joins TRBV4-1 to TRBJ2-5; 9 bases map to TRBD1. The J call may not be correct, given that the DNA end is closer to TRBJ2-7. CDR3 length: 13 residues. Germline V gene sequence: CDR1 MGHRA, CDR2 YSYEKL. The CDR3 reads CASSRQGGNEQYF. CDR3 sequence (DNA): TGCGCCAGCAGCCGACAGGGGGGGAACGAGCAGTACTTC.

The chain joins TRBV2 to TRBJ2-7; 7 nucleotides match TRBD1. This CDR3 has 14 amino acids. J was trimmed by 3 bases and V by 7 bases; bases with no gene match: 9. The germline V gene has CDR1 SNHLY and CDR2 FYNNEI. CDR3 protein: CASKRQGRIYEQYF. In nucleotides, the CDR3 is TGTGCCAGCAAACGACAGGGCAGGATCTACGAGCAGTACTTC. The variable domain in full, completed from reference TRBV2 and TRBJ2-7, reads EPEVTQTPSHQVTQMGQEVILRCVPISNHLYFYWYRQILGQKVEFLVSFYNNEISEKSEIFDDQFSVERPDGSNFTLKIRSTKLEDSAMYFCASKRQGRIYEQYFGPGTRLTVT.

The chain couples TRBV10-1 to TRBJ2-7; 8 positions match TRBD2. V trimming: 2 bases; J trimming: 0 bases; junction bases outside the gene matches: 6. CDR1 and CDR2 (germline): WNHNN, SYGVQD (reference sequence). CDR3 length: 16 amino acids. The CDR3 sequence is CASSEELAVSSYEQYF. Here the CDR3 DNA reads TGCGCCAGCAGTGAGGAACTAGCGGTTAGCTCCTACGAGCAGTACTTC.

This chain joins TRBV7-2 and TRBJ2-6; 7 bases fit TRBD2. CDR1 and CDR2 (germline): SGHTA, FQGNSA. Unmatched junction bases numbered 4, after V lost 6 bases and J lost 2 bases. The CDR3 is made up of 15 amino acids. In DNA, the CDR3 is TGTGCCAGCAGGGGAGGGGCGGCTGGGGCCAACGTCCTGACTTTC. It specifies CASRGGAAGANVLTF.

This chain joins TRBV7-9 and TRBJ1-5; 7 nucleotides agree with TRBD1. V was clipped by 3 bases and J by 5 bases; unmatched bases: 1. CDR3 length: 13 residues. CDR1 is SEHNR and CDR2 is FQNEAQ in the germline V gene (reference sequence). CDR3 in DNA: TGTGCCAGCAGCTTTACAGGGGATCAGCCCCAGCATTTT. It yields the protein CASSFTGDQPQHF.

The rearrangement uses TRBV29-1 and TRBJ2-1; 8 positions match TRBD2. The V segment lost 6 bases and the J segment 0 bases; nucleotides outside the gene matches: 4. Germline V gene data show CDR1 as SQVTM and CDR2 as ANQGSEA. This CDR3 region has 14 residues. The CDR3 spells CSVVSGVSYNEQFF. In DNA, the CDR3 is TGCAGCGTAGTTAGCGGGGTCTCCTACAATGAGCAGTTCTTC.

The chain combines TRBV9 with TRBJ2-5, with 9 bases fitting TRBD1. Trimming at V came to 0 bases and at J to 5 bases, leaving 2 bases not matched to a gene. The CDR3 loop spans 14 amino acids. Germline V lookup: CDR1 SGDLS, CDR2 YYNGEE. Written as DNA, the CDR3 is TGTGCCAGCAGCGTAGGGGACAGGGTGGAGACCCAGTACTTC. This codes for CASSVGDRVETQYF.

J is TRBJ1-5 and V is TRBV2; D may be TRBD1 (5 bases). Germline CDR1 is SNHLY and CDR2 is FYNNEI. The CDR3 is 14 residues long. V shed 3 bases and J shed 0 bases, with 6 bases lying between them. CDR3 protein: CASSEQGSNQPQHF. As DNA, the CDR3 is TGTGCCAGCAGTGAGCAGGGTAGCAATCAGCCCCAGCATTTT.

The genes are TRBV5-5 and TRBJ1-5, with 8 positions matching TRBD1. Trimming at V came to 0 bases and at J to 0 bases, leaving 11 bases not matched to a gene. Germline CDR1 reads SGHKS; CDR2 reads YYEKEE (reference sequence). CDR3 length: 19 residues. CDR3 residues: CASSLDGQGFSYSNQPQHF. The CDR3 nucleotides read TGTGCCAGCAGCTTGGATGGACAGGGTTTTTCCTATAGCAATCAGCCCCAGCATTTT.